Given below is one T cell receptor beta chain in context. Its antigen remains unidentified. The record originates from a study of T cell responses to AZD1222 COVID-19 vaccine. Study-level results: When two AZD1222 doses had been given, Spike-specific TCR breadth and depth rose.

CDR3 length: 16 amino acids. V dropped 4 bases and J dropped 3; count of bases not matched to a gene: 8. Germline loops: CDR1 PRHDT, CDR2 FYEKMQ (reference sequence). Assay: immunoSEQ multiplex PCR; the TCRdb copy retains only in-frame clones and omits some. The sample includes 170,000 or so clones, 85% to 95% of them seen just once. The chain links TRBV13 to TRBJ2-3, with 9 bases fitting TRBD2. The sequences come from peripheral blood, collected on day 0 of AZD1222 vaccination. This sequence was found in an adult in good health. The CDR3 loop reads CASSSKRGASTDTQYF. CDR3 nucleotide sequence: TGTGCCAGCAGCTCTAAGCGGGGGGCTTCTACAGATACGCAGTATTTT. Full variable domain (rest looked up from reference TRBV13 and TRBJ2-3): AAGVIQSPRHLIKEKRETATLKCYPIPRHDTVYWYQQGPGQDPQFLISFYEKMQSDKGSIPDRFSAQQFSDYHSELNMSSLELGDSALYFCASSSKRGASTDTQYFGPGTRLTVL.